By share, the clone carrying this T cell receptor (beta chain) ranks as large. This CDR3 comprises 15 residues. Germline CDR1 is DFQATT and CDR2 is SNEGSKA (reference sequence). Trimming removed 0 bases at V and 2 bases at J, with 12 bases between. These data originate in a study of spatial heterogeneity in lung cancer. Background on the study: The average appearance count of each unique TCR and UMI combination in raw reads was more than 8.5.

Every molecule of TCR cDNA had its own unique molecular identifier. TCRdb reanalysed the 5' RACE reads using MiXCR and keeps one entry per CDR3 protein. The sample holds about 5,000 distinct CDR3 sequences, 3.5% to 4.5% seen once. This sample's time point: sample taken at primary tumor resection. The donor group consisted of around 77 patients who had untreated, early-stage non-small cell lung cancer. Sequencing covered unsorted whole RNA taken from tumor, nontumor lung or frozen PBMC. The material was normal lung tissue next to the tumor, obtained at surgery. The receptor was derived from a male donor with early-stage non-small cell lung cancer. This sequence joins TRBV20-1 and TRBJ2-3; no definite D call. CDR3 amino acids: CSARDKVAITDTQYF. The CDR3 bases are TGCAGTGCTAGAGATAAGGTCGCCATCACAGATACGCAGTATTTT.